This record looks at one T cell receptor (beta chain) sequence and its context. Trimming cost V 3 bases and J 4 bases; bases outside gene matches: 11. CDR3 length: 16 residues. Germline CDR1 and CDR2: MNHGY and SAAAGT. The sample comes from a study of preoperative IRX-2 immunotherapy in early breast cancer. The sample's treatment: preoperative locoregional IRX-2 cytokine immunotherapy. Patients received preoperative, locoregional IRX-2 cytokine immunotherapy in a phase Ib study. Profiled with immunoSEQ multiplex PCR; TCRdb holds only in-frame clones, not every one. The sample holds approximately 96,000 clones, roughly 85% seen once.

The source was tumor tissue, collected after IRX-2 immunotherapy. V gene TRBV6-8 combines with J gene TRBJ1-2; 7 nucleotides match TRBD1. This receptor was obtained from a human donor with breast cancer. CDR3 sequence (DNA): TGTGCCAGCAGTTATGGGTCTGCGGACAGGATCTATGGCTACACCTTC. As protein: CASSYGSADRIYGYTF.